The 23 T cell receptor beta chains in this list originate from one sample, sequenced in a study of OX40 agonist ivuxolimab in advanced cancers. TCRdb's copy holds only in-frame clones and misses some; the assay was immunoSEQ multiplex PCR. The sample contains 70,000 to 90,000 clones, under 90% of which appear only once. Here the sequenced sample was CD4+ or CD8+ T cells sorted from blood, taken in a trial of the OX40 agonist ivuxolimab. The receptors stem from an adult with an advanced solid tumor such as melanoma, head and neck, liver or kidney cancer.

The CDR3 sequence: CASSFVELDRAFMNTEAFF. The CDR3 region has the DNA TGTGCCAGCAGCTTTGTTGAGTTGGACAGGGCCTTCATGAACACTGAAGCTTTCTTT. This sequence joins TRBV7-2 and TRBJ1-1; 8 bases are a match to TRBD1. The germline V gene has CDR1 SGHTA and CDR2 FQGNSA. V lost 3 bases to trimming and J lost 0 bases; unmatched junction nucleotides: 15. The CDR3 contains 19 residues.

The chain has TRBV7-3 and TRBJ2-2; weak D call: TRBD2 (5 bases). In germline, CDR1 is SGHTA, CDR2 FQGTGA. This CDR3 comprises 14 residues. V lost 5 bases, J lost 1 base, and 8 bases lay in between. CDR3 coding DNA: TGTGCCAGCAGCCAGGCGGGGAACACCGGGGAGCTGTTTTTT. This codes for CASSQAGNTGELFF.

This chain links TRBV9 with TRBJ1-2; perhaps TRBD1 as D (6 bases). V lost 3 bases and J 3 bases, leaving 18 bases between the germline ends. This CDR3 is built from 16 residues. Germline-derived CDR1 and CDR2 are SGDLS and YYNGEE. CDR3 region: CASSDPWGRRHYGYTF. The CDR3 nucleotides are TGTGCCAGCAGCGACCCGTGGGGGCGAAGGCACTATGGCTACACCTTC.

This sequence joins TRBV5-1 and TRBJ1-3; the D gene is possibly TRBD1 (6 bases). Germline V CDR1 and CDR2: SGHRS, YFSETQ. This CDR3 has 16 amino acids. The V end lost 1 base, the J end lost 7 bases, and 18 bases lay between the germline ends. This CDR3 is CASSLSGTRGRNTIYF. Written as DNA, the CDR3 is TGCGCCAGCAGCTTGAGCGGGACACGTGGAAGGAACACCATATATTTT.

The chain links TRBV7-2 to TRBJ2-1, with D perhaps matching TRBD2 (5 bases). V lost 2 bases and J lost 0, with 8 bases in between. The CDR3 totals 15 residues. Germline assignment: CDR1 SGHTA and CDR2 FQGNSA. CDR3 sequence reads: CASSLMGSSYNEQFF. In nucleotides, the CDR3 is TGTGCCAGCAGCTTAATGGGGAGCTCCTACAATGAGCAGTTCTTC.

The rearrangement joins TRBV2 to TRBJ2-6, with 7 bases matching TRBD2. This CDR3 is built from 18 residues. With V trimmed by 6 bases and J by 0 bases, 11 bases remained unmatched. Germline CDR1 and CDR2: SNHLY and FYNNEI. CDR3 region: CASRAASGYVSGANVLTF. The CDR3 DNA reads as TGTGCCAGCAGAGCCGCTAGCGGATATGTCTCTGGGGCCAACGTCCTGACTTTC.

The chain combines TRBV28 with TRBJ2-7; TRBD1 agrees at 10 bases. J lost 2 bases, V lost 6 bases, and 10 bases had no gene match. CDR1 and CDR2 from the germline V gene are MDHEN and SYDVKM. The CDR3 has 16 amino acids. This chain's CDR3 is CASSSLPGQGTYEQYF. CDR3 bases: TGTGCCAGCAGCTCTTTGCCGGGACAGGGGACCTACGAGCAGTACTTC.

On this clone: Other DNA sequences from this sample encode an identical CDR3 as well. J is TRBJ1-1 and V is TRBV18; D gene uncertain. The V gene's germline CDR1 is KGHSH and CDR2 LQKENI. There are 14 residues in the CDR3. The germline V and J ends were trimmed by 3 bases and 1 base, with 9 bases remaining between them. CDR3 nucleotide sequence: TGTGCCAGCTCACCGCCCTTGGGGAACACTGAAGCTTTCTTT. Its protein is CASSPPLGNTEAFF.

The chain uses TRBV7-2 and TRBJ1-3; D may be TRBD1 (5 bases). The CDR3 has 14 residues. V gave up 6 bases and J gave up 4 bases, with 13 bases separating them. Germline V gene sequence: CDR1 SGHTA, CDR2 FQGNSA. The CDR3: CASSPGGWGNTIYF. The DNA for the CDR3 is TGTGCCAGCAGTCCCGGGGGGTGGGGAAACACCATATATTTT.

The chain has TRBV15 and TRBJ1-4, with D tentatively TRBD1 (5 bases). The V and J ends lost 1 base and 3 bases respectively, with 12 bases between them. The CDR3 spans 16 residues. In germline, CDR1 is LNHNV, CDR2 YYDKDF (reference sequence). The CDR3 DNA reads as TGTGCCACCAGCAGAGTGGCACAGGTCCCTAATGAAAAACTGTTTTTT. Protein: CATSRVAQVPNEKLFF.

The V gene is TRBV9, the J gene TRBJ1-6; D is undetermined. Between the trimmed V and J ends, which lost 0 bases and 10 bases, there was a span of 14 bases. The CDR3 sequence is 15 residues long. The germline gives CDR1 SGDLS, CDR2 YYNGEE. The CDR3 spells CASSVAVERGSPLHF. Here the CDR3 DNA reads TGTGCCAGCAGCGTAGCGGTGGAGAGAGGATCACCCCTCCACTTT.

This chain links TRBV7-2 with TRBJ2-5; D is possibly TRBD1 or TRBD2 (5 bases each). CDR3 length: 14 residues. CDR1 is SGHTA and CDR2 is FQGNSA in the germline V gene. Trimming cost V 5 bases and J 1 base, with 11 bases left between them. As DNA, the CDR3 is TGTGCCAGCAGCCCTTTTGGGACCCAAGAGACCCAGTACTTC. Its protein product is CASSPFGTQETQYF.

The chain links TRBV12-2 to TRBJ1-2. TRBV12-2 is designated a pseudogene. The length of the CDR3 is 10 residues. In DNA, the CDR3 is TGTGCAAGTCGCTTGGACCGTTACACCTTC. It translates to CASRLDRYTF.

This chain connects TRBV5-4 to TRBJ2-5, with 9 bases aligning to TRBD1. Germline CDR1 is SGHNT and CDR2 is YYREEE (reference sequence). Trimming cost V 1 base and J 4 bases; bases outside gene matches: 5. This CDR3 has 15 residues. CDR3 loop: CASSLWGQGGETQYF. CDR3 nucleotides: TGTGCCAGCAGCTTGTGGGGACAGGGTGGAGAGACCCAGTACTTC.

The CDR3, as DNA: TGCGCCAGCAGCCATGCCCTAGCGGGGCTTACCTACAATGAGCAGTTCTTC. Residues: CASSHALAGLTYNEQFF. J is TRBJ2-1 and V is TRBV4-3, with TRBD2 matching over 9 bases. The CDR3 is 17 residues long. V trimming: 3 bases; J trimming: 2 bases; junction bases outside the gene matches: 8. Germline V gene sequence: CDR1 LGHNA, CDR2 YSLEER.

The CDR3 region is CASSSGRGPGRETQYF. Here the CDR3 DNA reads TGCGCCAGCAGCTCTGGTCGGGGGCCGGGGCGAGAGACCCAGTACTTC. V gene TRBV4-1 combines with J gene TRBJ2-5, with D perhaps TRBD1 or TRBD2 (6 bases each). Trimming cost V 5 bases and J 4 bases, with 20 bases left between them. Germline CDR1 and CDR2: MGHRA and YSYEKL. The CDR3 contains 16 residues.

This chain uses TRBV5-4 with TRBJ2-7, with TRBD1 matching over 7 bases. Germline-derived CDR1 and CDR2 are SGHNT and YYREEE (reference sequence). This CDR3 has 16 residues. V was clipped by 4 bases and J by 3 bases; unmatched bases: 13. The CDR3 region is CASSLGRGGRGYEQYF. For the CDR3, the DNA is TGTGCCAGCAGCCTTGGAAGAGGGGGCCGGGGCTACGAGCAGTACTTC.

The chain combines TRBV7-2 with TRBJ1-4; TRBD1 aligns across 11 bases. CDR1 and CDR2 from the germline V gene are SGHTA and FQGNSA. V lost 5 bases to trimming and J lost 7 bases; unmatched junction nucleotides: 9. This CDR3 region has 16 residues. CDR3 region: CASSPRRTGGTEKLFF. The CDR3 DNA follows: TGTGCCAGCAGCCCCCGCCGGACAGGGGGCACTGAAAAACTGTTTTTT. The full variable domain, in which reference TRBV7-2 and TRBJ1-4 provide the parts outside the CDR3, is GAGVSQSPSNKVTEKGKDVELRCDPISGHTALYWYRQSLGQGLEFLIYFQGNSAPDKSGLPSDRFSAERTGGSVSTLTIQRTQQEDSAVYLCASSPRRTGGTEKLFFGSGTQLSVL.

The rearrangement links TRBV19 to TRBJ1-2; 10 nucleotides align to TRBD1. Germline V gene data show CDR1 as LNHDA and CDR2 as SQIVND (reference sequence). The V segment lost 10 bases and the J segment 1 base; nucleotides outside the gene matches: 9. The CDR3 is made up of 15 amino acids. For the CDR3, the DNA is TGTGCCACCGGTAACCGGGACAGGGGTAACTATGGCTACACCTTC. Protein product: CATGNRDRGNYGYTF.

The V and J genes are TRBV7-4 and TRBJ1-5; D gene uncertain. Trimming shortened V by 1 base and J by 6 bases, and 13 bases separated the two germline ends. The CDR3 loop spans 15 amino acids. From germline, CDR1 is SGHVT and CDR2 SQSDAQ. CDR3 coding DNA: TGTGCCAGCAGCTTAGAACCCCATAAGCTTCAGCCCCAGCATTTT. Translated: CASSLEPHKLQPQHF.

The chain couples TRBV4-3 to TRBJ2-2; TRBD1 might be the D (7 bases). The CDR3 length is 17 residues. Germline V gene data show CDR1 as LGHNA and CDR2 as YSLEER. V lost 1 base, J lost 0 bases, and 12 bases lay in between. The CDR3, as DNA: TGCGCCAGCAGCCAAGCCACCAGGGGGGCGAACACCGGGGAGCTGTTTTTT. It codes for CASSQATRGANTGELFF.

The chain combines TRBV28 with TRBJ2-5, with D perhaps TRBD1 or TRBD2 (6 bases each). The CDR3 covers 14 residues. V was shortened by 8 bases and J by 11 bases, with 24 bases between the two germline ends. Germline V lookup: CDR1 MDHEN, CDR2 SYDVKM. The CDR3 DNA reads as TGTGCCAGCGGGGGGCACAGGGTAACCTGGGCGCAGTACTTC. Translating gives CASGGHRVTWAQYF.

The chain joins TRBV4-3 to TRBJ2-1; tentatively, D is TRBD2 (5 bases). V was pared by 3 bases and J by 3 bases, with 18 bases between. Germline CDR1 and CDR2: LGHNA and YSLEER. The CDR3 sequence is 17 residues long. The CDR3 DNA is TGCGCCAGCAGCCAGGCTGGCCGGGGTGGAGGCTACAATGAGCAGTTCTTC. It specifies CASSQAGRGGGYNEQFF.